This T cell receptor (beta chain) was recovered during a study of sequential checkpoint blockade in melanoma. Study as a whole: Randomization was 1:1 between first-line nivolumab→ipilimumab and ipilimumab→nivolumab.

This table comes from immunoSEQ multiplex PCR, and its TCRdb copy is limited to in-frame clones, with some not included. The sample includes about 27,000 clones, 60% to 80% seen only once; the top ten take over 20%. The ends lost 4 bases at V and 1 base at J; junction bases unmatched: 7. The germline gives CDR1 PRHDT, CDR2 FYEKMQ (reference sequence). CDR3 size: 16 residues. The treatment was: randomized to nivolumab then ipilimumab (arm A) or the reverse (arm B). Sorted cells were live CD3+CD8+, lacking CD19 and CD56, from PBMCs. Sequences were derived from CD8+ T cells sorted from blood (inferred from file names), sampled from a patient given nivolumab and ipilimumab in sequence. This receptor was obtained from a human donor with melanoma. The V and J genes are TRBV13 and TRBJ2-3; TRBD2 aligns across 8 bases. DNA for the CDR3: TGTGCCAGCAGCTCCAGAGCGGGAGCCGGCACAGATACGCAGTATTTT. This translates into CASSSRAGAGTDTQYF.